This T cell receptor beta chain was obtained from a study of T cells in Graves' hyperthyroidism and ophthalmopathy. Study-level background: At initial diagnosis, before any treatment had begun, peripheral blood was obtained.

RNA transcripts provided the source from which TCR beta CDR3 regions were amplified. The primer set for the first-round RT-PCR of the TCR CDR3 was HTBI. TCRdb analysed the multiplex PCR reads with MiXCR anew, one entry per CDR3 protein. The sample has over 700,000 distinct CDR3 sequences; around a third are singletons. Participants, patients aged 18 to 65, had newly diagnosed hyperthyroidism with a duration under 2 months. The source of the PBMCs was less than 12 ml of fresh peripheral blood. This clonotype has at least ten counts. What it recognizes is unknown. Trimming removed 4 bases at V and 3 bases at J, with 9 bases between. CDR3 size: 13 residues. CDR1 is SGHTA and CDR2 is FQGTGA in the germline V gene. Study observations and caveats: The model forecast ophthalmopathy, anticipating it by a median approximately 6 months before onset.

The rearrangement joins TRBV7-3 to TRBJ1-2; D remains ambiguous. Material for sequencing was blood. This receptor was identified in a middle-aged woman with Graves' hyperthyroidism. CDR3 protein: CASSSKGHYGYTF. DNA of the CDR3: TGTGCCAGCAGCTCCAAGGGTCACTATGGCTACACCTTC.